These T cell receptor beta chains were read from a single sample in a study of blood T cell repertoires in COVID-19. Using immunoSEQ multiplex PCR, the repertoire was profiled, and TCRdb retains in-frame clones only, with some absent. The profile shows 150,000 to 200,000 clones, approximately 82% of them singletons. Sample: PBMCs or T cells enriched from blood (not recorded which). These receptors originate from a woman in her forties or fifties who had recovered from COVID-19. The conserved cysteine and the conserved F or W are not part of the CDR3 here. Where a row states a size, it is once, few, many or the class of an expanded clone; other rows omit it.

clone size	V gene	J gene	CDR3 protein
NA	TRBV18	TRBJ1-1	ASSPSGNTEAF
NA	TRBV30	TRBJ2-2	ALRLAGGTGELF
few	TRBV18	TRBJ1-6	ASSPMGQETYSPLH
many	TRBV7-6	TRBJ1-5	ASSLGQGALHQPQH
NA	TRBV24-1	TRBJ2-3	ATSGTSGRTVDTQY
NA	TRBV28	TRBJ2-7	ASSYSYEQY
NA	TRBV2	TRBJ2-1	ASRNTGSRYNEQF
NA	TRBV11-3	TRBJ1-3	ASSLVTRNTIY
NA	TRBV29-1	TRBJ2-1	SVGKSGRIGNEQF
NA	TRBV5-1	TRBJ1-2	ASSLAVRSTGYT
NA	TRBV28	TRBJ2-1	ASIEPGRGQYNEQF
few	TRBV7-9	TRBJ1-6	ASSQQGVAGSPLH
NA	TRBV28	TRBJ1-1	ASSLRRDTEAF
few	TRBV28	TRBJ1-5	ASRNTGGSSQPQH
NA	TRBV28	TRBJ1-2	ASSTSGQGGEGYT
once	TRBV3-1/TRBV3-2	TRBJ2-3	ASSHRGTHQDTQY
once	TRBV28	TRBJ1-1	ASRELQGNTEAF
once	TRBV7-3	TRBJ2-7	ASSLIASGRYEQY
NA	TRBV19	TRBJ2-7	ASNEGEGSIKQY
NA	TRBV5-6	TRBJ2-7	ASSFFGRVGSEQY
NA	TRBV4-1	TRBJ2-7	ASSDAGRLSYEQY
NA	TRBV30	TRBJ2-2	AWSGLDRGNTGELF
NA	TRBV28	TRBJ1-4	ASSSLKEKLF
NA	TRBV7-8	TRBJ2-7	ASSPSSYEQY
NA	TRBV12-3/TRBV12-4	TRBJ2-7	ASSLARSYEQY
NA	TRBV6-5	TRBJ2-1	ASSYPSNWQF
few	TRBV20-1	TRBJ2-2	SASFALTGELF
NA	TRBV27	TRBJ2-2	ASSRGPGELF
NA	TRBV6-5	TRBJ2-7	ASRGAGREQY
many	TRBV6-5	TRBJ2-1	ASRGDVRNEQF
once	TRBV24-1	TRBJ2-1	ATSADTVQF